The present T cell receptor beta chain was sequenced within a study of CD8+ T cells in alopecia areata. Worth noting for this clone: Other DNA sequences in the same sample also yield this CDR3.

As the sequencing template, cDNA was produced by extracting RNA and reverse transcribing it. Using immunoSEQ multiplex PCR, the repertoire was profiled, and TCRdb retains in-frame clones only, with some absent. The data show 170,000 or so clones, 50% to 70% seen once. Trimming left V 4 bases short and J 2 bases short, with 11 bases between. Germline lookup yields CDR1 SGHRS and CDR2 YFSETQ. The CDR3 is 14 amino acids. This clonotype was sampled from a human donor with alopecia areata. The input for sequencing was CD4+ T cells sorted from blood, taken at week 0. This sequence joins TRBV5-1 and TRBJ2-3; tentative D call: TRBD2 (6 bases). CDR3 sequence reads: CASSLGRSTDTQYF. The CDR3 DNA reads as TGCGCCAGCAGCCTCGGGAGATCCACAGATACGCAGTATTTT. The whole variable domain, filled in from reference TRBV5-1 and TRBJ2-3, reads KAGVTQTPRYLIKTRGQQVTLSCSPISGHRSVSWYQQTPGQGLQFLFEYFSETQRNKGNFPGRFSGRQFSNSRSEMNVSTLELGDSALYLCASSLGRSTDTQYFGPGTRLTVL.